This TCR beta chain was sequenced for a study of brain metastases from non-small cell lung cancer. Broader study findings: TCR repertoires overlapped largely between brain metastases and matched primaries. T-cell infiltration was lower in brain metastases than primaries (P < 0.001).

This clone occurred once. Its antigen is unknown. The CDR3 is 14 residues long. Germline values: CDR1 SGDLS, CDR2 YYNGEE. V lost 4 bases and J lost 3, with 13 bases in between. Data came from immunoSEQ multiplex PCR; TCRdb stores just in-frame clones and leaves some out. The table shows about 3,100 clones, with about 80% occurring only once. The sequenced sample consisted of tissue from a brain metastasis. The TCR sequence derives from a donor at least 40 years old with non-small cell lung cancer. The genes are TRBV9 and TRBJ1-2; unclear D gene. The CDR3 loop is CASSTTKGDYGYTF. The DNA for the CDR3 is TGTGCCAGCAGCACCACGAAAGGAGACTATGGCTACACCTTC.